A single sample gave rise to the 22 T cell receptor beta chains below, sequenced in a study of cytomegalovirus exposure and HLA in healthy donors. Produced via immunoSEQ multiplex PCR; TCRdb's table is partial and in-frame only. This table holds tens of thousands of clones, about 92% found once. Sequencing was carried out using PBMCs. Source of these receptors: a man aged 18 to 29 in good health and CMV-seronegative.

V gene TRBV7-9 combines with J gene TRBJ2-7, with D tentatively TRBD1 (5 bases). The CDR3 is made up of 13 amino acids. CDR1 SEHNR and CDR2 FQNEAQ come from the germline V gene (reference sequence). The V and J ends lost 10 bases and 1 base respectively, with 14 bases between them. CDR3 coding DNA: TGTGCCACCATAGAGACAGAATCCTACGAGCAGTACTTC. It encodes CATIETESYEQYF.

The chain combines TRBV19 with TRBJ2-4; 8 nucleotides line up with TRBD1. The V and J ends lost 5 bases and 6 bases, in that order; junction bases with no gene match: 6. The CDR3 length is 14 residues. The V gene's germline CDR1 is LNHDA and CDR2 SQIVND (reference sequence). The CDR3 is CASSPGTGGNIQYF. DNA of the CDR3: TGTGCCAGTAGTCCAGGGACAGGTGGAAACATTCAGTACTTC. Using reference TRBV19 and TRBJ2-4 for the parts outside the CDR3, the full variable domain is DGGITQSPKYLFRKEGQNVTLSCEQNLNHDAMYWYRQDPGQGLRLIYYSQIVNDFQKGDIAEGYSVSREKKESFPLTVTSAQKNPTAFYLCASSPGTGGNIQYFGAGTRLSVL.

The chain joins TRBV4-1 to TRBJ2-1; 7 nucleotides agree with TRBD2. The CDR3 has 15 residues. Losses at the gene ends were 3 bases for V and 5 bases for J; bases not matched to a gene: 7. Germline loops: CDR1 MGHRA, CDR2 YSYEKL. CDR3 sequence reads: CASSHITSDDNEQFF. CDR3 nucleotide sequence: TGCGCCAGCAGCCACATTACTAGCGACGACAATGAGCAGTTCTTC.

The V call is TRBV9, the J call TRBJ2-1; 10 bases fit TRBD2. The germline CDR1 and CDR2 sequences are SGDLS and YYNGEE. With V trimmed by 0 bases and J by 7 bases, 7 bases remained unmatched. CDR3 length: 16 residues. Here the CDR3 DNA reads TGTGCCAGCAGCGTAGGACCGGGACTAGCGCGGAATGAGCAGTTCTTC. Protein product: CASSVGPGLARNEQFF.

The chain recombines TRBV5-4 with TRBJ2-6; 8 bases agree with TRBD2. The CDR3 is made up of 16 amino acids. The J segment lost 12 bases and the V segment lost 4 bases, leaving 15 bases of the junction unmatched. The germline V gene has CDR1 SGHNT and CDR2 YYREEE (reference sequence). The CDR3 DNA is TGTGCCAGCAGCATCCCGGGGGGGGCGTCAGGTCGCGTCCTGACTTTC. It codes for CASSIPGGASGRVLTF.

The J gene is TRBJ2-7, the V gene TRBV19; 7 positions agree with TRBD1. The J segment lost 6 bases and the V segment lost 5 bases, leaving 13 bases of the junction unmatched. CDR3 length equals 15 residues. Germline values: CDR1 LNHDA, CDR2 SQIVND (reference sequence). This CDR3 is CASSGTAVPVREQYF. The CDR3 nucleotides are TGTGCCAGTAGTGGGACAGCGGTTCCCGTTCGCGAGCAGTACTTC.

The chain employs TRBV19 and TRBJ1-4, with D possibly being TRBD1 (5 bases). Between the trimmed V and J ends, which lost 7 bases and 8 bases, there was a span of 23 bases. Germline V gene lookup returns CDR1 LNHDA and CDR2 SQIVND (reference sequence). The CDR3 has 16 residues. The CDR3 nucleotides are TGTGCCAGTACCTTGGAGCCTCAGGGATTGGGCGAAAAACTGTTTTTT. Translation gives CASTLEPQGLGEKLFF.

This chain joins TRBV4-3 and TRBJ2-1, with 12 nucleotides matching TRBD2. Trimming at V came to 0 bases and at J to 0 bases, leaving 3 bases not matched to a gene. The germline gives CDR1 LGHNA, CDR2 YSLEER. This CDR3 contains 18 residues. CDR3 DNA sequence: TGCGCCAGCAGCCAAGAGGGACTAGCGGGCCGCTCCTACAATGAGCAGTTCTTC. This translates into CASSQEGLAGRSYNEQFF.

The CDR3 nucleotides are TGTGCCAGCAGTAGCGGGAGGGTTGCAGATACGCAGTATTTT. It translates to CASSSGRVADTQYF. This chain uses TRBV6-4 with TRBJ2-3; 10 bases fit TRBD2. V was clipped by 5 bases and J by 4 bases; unmatched bases: 3. The germline gives CDR1 MRHNA, CDR2 SNTAGT. The CDR3 consists of 14 residues.

This rearrangement joins TRBV4-3 to TRBJ2-7, with 7 bases matching TRBD2. Germline CDR1 LGHNA, CDR2 YSLEER. The V and J ends lost 0 bases and 2 bases, in that order; junction bases with no gene match: 7. This CDR3 has 16 residues. The DNA for the CDR3 is TGCGCCAGCAGCCAAGATCTCCTAGCGGAGACCTACGAGCAGTACTTC. Translating it yields CASSQDLLAETYEQYF.

This clone has a handful of counts. The chain links TRBV6-1 to TRBJ1-3; D is ambiguous. CDR3 length: 15 amino acids. Germline assignment: CDR1 MNHNS and CDR2 SASEGT. V was trimmed by 7 bases and J by 0 bases, leaving 13 bases between them. CDR3 DNA sequence: TGTGCCAGCACTCCGGAGGACTCCTCTGGAAACACCATATATTTT. Protein sequence: CASTPEDSSGNTIYF.

The gene calls are TRBV18 and TRBJ2-5; the D gene is possibly TRBD2 (6 bases). This CDR3 region has 14 residues. Germline lookup yields CDR1 KGHSH and CDR2 LQKENI. V was pared by 6 bases and J by 2 bases, with 13 bases between. The CDR3 sequence: CASSPKRVQETQYF. In DNA, the CDR3 is TGTGCCAGCTCTCCAAAGCGGGTACAAGAGACCCAGTACTTC.

The chain employs TRBV27 and TRBJ2-3; tentative D call: TRBD2 (6 bases). Germline-derived CDR1 and CDR2 are MNHEY and SMNVEV (reference sequence). CDR3 length equals 17 residues. V lost 6 bases and J lost 1, with 20 bases in between. The CDR3 region is CASSLTTGLWGTDTQYF. In DNA, the CDR3 is TGTGCCAGCAGCTTAACAACGGGACTCTGGGGCACAGATACGCAGTATTTT.

As regards this clone: This CDR3 is also generated by other DNA sequences in the sample. CDR3 DNA sequence: TGCGCCAGCAGCCCCTGGACAGCCTCCTACGAGCAGTACTTC. This gives the protein CASSPWTASYEQYF. The rearrangement links TRBV4-1 to TRBJ2-7, with a tentative D call TRBD1 (6 bases). V was clipped by 4 bases and J by 0 bases, with 10 bases between them. Per the germline V gene, CDR1 is MGHRA and CDR2 is YSYEKL. The CDR3 is made up of 14 amino acids.

J is TRBJ1-5 and V is TRBV28; D is undetermined. The CDR3 contains 14 residues. The V end was cut by 4 bases, the J end by 2 bases, with 9 bases between. Germline V gene lookup returns CDR1 MDHEN and CDR2 SYDVKM. In DNA, the CDR3 is TGTGCCAGCAGTTGGAGTATAGGCAATCAGCCCCAGCATTTT. Its translation is CASSWSIGNQPQHF.

The J gene is TRBJ2-7, the V gene TRBV5-1; TRBD1 aligns across 11 bases. The CDR3 length is 15 residues. Trimming took 6 bases from V and 6 from J; bases not matched to a gene: 11. Germline values: CDR1 SGHRS, CDR2 YFSETQ. The CDR3 nucleotides read TGCGCCAGCAATTCAGGACAGGGGGCTTTTCGCGAGCAGTACTTC. Translation: CASNSGQGAFREQYF.

As for this clone: The CDR3 ends on some other residue instead of the conserved phenylalanine or tryptophan, so this is likely a read error. The DNA is left out, because the CDR3 cannot be placed on it with certainty; the CDR3 is given as TCRdb lists it. The V gene is TRBV6-6, the J gene TRBJ2-3; the DNA was not compared with TRBD2, the D call given in the table. CDR1 is MNHNY, CDR2 SVGAGI, per germline (reference sequence). The CDR3 adds up to 10 amino acids, both ends counted. The CDR3 sequence: CASGLSISIV.

The chain combines TRBV6-5 with TRBJ2-7; 11 bases align to TRBD2. Germline assignment: CDR1 MNHEY and CDR2 SVGAGI. The J segment lost 2 bases and the V segment lost 6 bases, leaving 6 bases of the junction unmatched. The CDR3 contains 15 residues. In nucleotides, the CDR3 is TGTGCCAGCAGCCCCGGGACTAGCGGTACCTACGAGCAGTACTTC. Translation gives CASSPGTSGTYEQYF.

The V call is TRBV2, the J call TRBJ2-2; no clear D gene. There are 15 residues in the CDR3. The V gene lost 7 bases and the J gene lost 1 base, with 13 bases spanning the gap. CDR1 SNHLY and CDR2 FYNNEI come from the germline V gene. CDR3 nucleotides: TGTGCCAGCAATGGTCCTTCCAGGAACACCGGGGAGCTGTTTTTT. This encodes CASNGPSRNTGELFF.

The chain employs TRBV29-1 and TRBJ2-3, with TRBD1 as a possible D gene (6 bases). The CDR3 extends over 15 amino acids. Deletions cut 0 bases from V and 1 base from J, with 11 bases between. Looked up from germline, CDR1 is SQVTM and CDR2 is ANQGSEA. The DNA for the CDR3 is TGCAGCGTTGAAGATCCATCAGGGGGCACAGATACGCAGTATTTT. Its translation: CSVEDPSGGTDTQYF.

The chain carries TRBV5-1 and TRBJ1-1, with 8 positions matching TRBD1. With V trimmed by 2 bases and J by 1 base, 4 bases remained unmatched. The CDR3 extends over 15 amino acids. Germline V lookup: CDR1 SGHRS, CDR2 YFSETQ. This chain's CDR3 is CASSLLGQGNTEAFF. For the CDR3, the DNA is TGCGCCAGCAGCTTACTCGGACAGGGGAACACTGAAGCTTTCTTT.

The chain is built from TRBV6-1 and TRBJ2-2; TRBD1 is a possible D gene (5 bases). CDR3 length: 14 residues. Germline V gene sequence: CDR1 MNHNS, CDR2 SASEGT. The V gene lost 2 bases and the J gene lost 2 bases, with 6 bases spanning the gap. In nucleotides, the CDR3 is TGTGCCAGCAGTGAAAGGGGTAACACCGGGGAGCTGTTTTTT. Protein: CASSERGNTGELFF.